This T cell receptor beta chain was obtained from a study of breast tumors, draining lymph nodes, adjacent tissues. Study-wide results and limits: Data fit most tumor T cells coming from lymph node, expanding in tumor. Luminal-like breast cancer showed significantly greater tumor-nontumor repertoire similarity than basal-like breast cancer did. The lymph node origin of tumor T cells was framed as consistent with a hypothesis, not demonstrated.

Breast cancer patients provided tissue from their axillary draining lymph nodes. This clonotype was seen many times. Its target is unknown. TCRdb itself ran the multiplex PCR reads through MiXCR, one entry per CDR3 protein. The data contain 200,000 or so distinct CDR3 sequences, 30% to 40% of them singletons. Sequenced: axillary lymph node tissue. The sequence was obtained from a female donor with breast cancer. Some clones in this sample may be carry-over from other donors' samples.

CDR3 in DNA: TGTGCCACCAGCAGAGGACAGGGGTACGAAAAACTGTTTTTT. Its protein is CATSRGQGYEKLFF. This chain links TRBV15 with TRBJ1-4; 8 positions agree with TRBD1. In germline, CDR1 is LNHNV, CDR2 YYDKDF (reference sequence). V lost 1 base, J lost 8 bases, and 3 bases stayed unmatched. This CDR3 has 14 amino acids. Full variable domain (missing parts from reference TRBV15 and TRBJ1-4): DAMVIQNPRYQVTQFGKPVTLSCSQTLNHNVMYWYQQKSSQAPKLLFHYYDKDFNNEADTPDNFQSRRPNTSFCFLDIRSPGLGDTAMYLCATSRGQGYEKLFFGSGTQLSVL.